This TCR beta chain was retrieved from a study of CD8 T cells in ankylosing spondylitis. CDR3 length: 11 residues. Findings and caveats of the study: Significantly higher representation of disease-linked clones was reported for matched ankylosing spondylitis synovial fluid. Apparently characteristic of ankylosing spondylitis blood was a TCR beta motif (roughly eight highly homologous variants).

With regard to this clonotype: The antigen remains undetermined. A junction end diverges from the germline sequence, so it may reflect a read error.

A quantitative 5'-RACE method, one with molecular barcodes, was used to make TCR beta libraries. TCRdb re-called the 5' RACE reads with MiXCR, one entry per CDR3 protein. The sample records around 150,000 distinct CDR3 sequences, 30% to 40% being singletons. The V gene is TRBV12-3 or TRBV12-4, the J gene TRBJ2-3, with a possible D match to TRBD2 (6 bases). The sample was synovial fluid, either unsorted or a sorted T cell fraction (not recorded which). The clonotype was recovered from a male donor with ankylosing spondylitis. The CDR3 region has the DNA TGTGCCAGTTTAAGGGACTTTCTCCCCCATTTT. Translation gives CASLRDFLPHF.